The source of this TCR beta chain is a study of Graves' ophthalmopathy and Graves' hyperthyroidism. Study-level findings and limits: In predicting ophthalmopathy progression, the model reached 70.59% sensitivity and 72.22% specificity. Blood samples also showed most expanded thyroid clonotypes exceeding 0.001 frequency.

The CDR3 runs 16 residues. Germline assignment: CDR1 LNHDA and CDR2 SQIVND (reference sequence). Trimming took 3 bases from V and 2 from J, leaving 14 bases between them. To note about this clonotype: The antigen is unknown.

Amplifying from RNA transcripts, the study obtained TCR beta CDR3 regions. HTBI-primed first-round RT-PCR preceded second-round multiplex PCR. TCRdb passed the multiplex PCR reads through MiXCR, listing each CDR3 protein once. Of about 230,000 distinct CDR3 sequences listed, approximately 42% are singletons. Patients were left out if they had other autoimmune diseases, uncontrolled infections, pregnancy or lactation. The material sequenced was peripheral blood. This chain links TRBV19 with TRBJ1-5, with D hard to call. The receptor's source is an adult man with Graves' ophthalmopathy. In DNA, the CDR3 is TGTGCCAGTAGTATGGTTGAGGGAATCGGCAATCAGCCCCAGCATTTT. It translates to CASSMVEGIGNQPQHF.